Listed below are T cell receptor beta chains from one sample, sequenced in a study of T cell repertoires in cytomegalovirus infection. The antigens for these receptors are not known. Each CDR3 protein gets one entry after TCRdb re-called the reads with MiXCR. The sample carries approximately 310,000 distinct CDR3 sequences, approximately 25% recorded once. Sequencing used cultured PBMCs, obtained from culture after CMV antigen stimulation. The receptors shown here come from a human donor in good health (CMV status not recorded). Some clones in this sample may be carry-over from other donors' samples. Each CDR3 is given with its conserved first and last residue.

v_gene: TRBV5-1; j_gene: TRBJ2-7; CDR3aa: CASSGGSGRLNEQYF
v_gene: TRBV7-2; j_gene: TRBJ2-5; CDR3aa: CASSPGQGQETQYF
v_gene: TRBV28; j_gene: TRBJ2-7; CDR3aa: CASIPGGASGSYEQYF
v_gene: TRBV20-1; j_gene: TRBJ1-1; CDR3aa: CSARDGGGNTEAFF
v_gene: TRBV7-2; j_gene: TRBJ2-3; CDR3aa: CASSPMVGSGNTDTQYF
v_gene: TRBV24-1; j_gene: TRBJ2-1; CDR3aa: CATGQYNEQFF
v_gene: TRBV4-1; j_gene: TRBJ2-3; CDR3aa: CASSQVGGGLADTQYF
v_gene: TRBV25-1; j_gene: TRBJ1-2; CDR3aa: CASSGGTGYGYTF
v_gene: TRBV20-1; j_gene: TRBJ1-2; CDR3aa: CSARDYGHLRRYGYTF
v_gene: TRBV12-5; j_gene: TRBJ1-2; CDR3aa: CASGGQAEGYGYTF
v_gene: TRBV12-3/TRBV12-4; j_gene: TRBJ2-3; CDR3aa: CASTRAFSTDTQYF
v_gene: TRBV7-3; j_gene: TRBJ2-3; CDR3aa: CASSLLGLHTDTQYF
v_gene: TRBV7-2; j_gene: TRBJ2-5; CDR3aa: CASSLRASGRGETQYF
v_gene: TRBV12-3/TRBV12-4; j_gene: TRBJ1-2; CDR3aa: CASTVGGRLHGSYGYTF
v_gene: TRBV29-1; j_gene: TRBJ2-2; CDR3aa: CSVPFVGGELFF
v_gene: TRBV6-1; j_gene: TRBJ1-5; CDR3aa: CASSGLFFSNQPQHF
v_gene: TRBV11-3; j_gene: TRBJ1-1; CDR3aa: CASSFFLNTEAFF
v_gene: TRBV7-2; j_gene: TRBJ1-4; CDR3aa: CASSFPLQGANEKLFF
v_gene: TRBV19; j_gene: TRBJ2-1; CDR3aa: CASSKAPGNYNEQFF
v_gene: TRBV12-3/TRBV12-4; j_gene: TRBJ1-3; CDR3aa: CASRINGGTGNTIYF
v_gene: TRBV6-2/TRBV6-3; j_gene: TRBJ2-3; CDR3aa: CASRTSGRGIDTQYF
v_gene: TRBV5-5; j_gene: TRBJ1-2; CDR3aa: CASSLYISNYGYTF
v_gene: TRBV7-2; j_gene: TRBJ2-1; CDR3aa: CASSRDSGTSGYSEQFF
v_gene: TRBV7-9; j_gene: TRBJ2-5; CDR3aa: CASSQSGSVQETQYF
v_gene: TRBV7-2; j_gene: TRBJ2-7; CDR3aa: CASSHGTGDEQYF
v_gene: TRBV6-1; j_gene: TRBJ2-3; CDR3aa: CASSAGTSGRRDTQYF
v_gene: TRBV28; j_gene: TRBJ2-7; CDR3aa: CASRESGTGYEQYF
v_gene: TRBV6-5; j_gene: TRBJ2-7; CDR3aa: CASRRGTSGSLQYF
v_gene: TRBV29-1; j_gene: TRBJ1-1; CDR3aa: CSVKDRFTEAFF
v_gene: TRBV19; j_gene: TRBJ1-1; CDR3aa: CASSARGGRDTEAFF
v_gene: TRBV18; j_gene: TRBJ1-5; CDR3aa: CASSPPGSGNQPQHF
v_gene: TRBV7-6; j_gene: TRBJ2-7; CDR3aa: CVSMGASYEQYF
v_gene: TRBV7-7; j_gene: TRBJ2-3; CDR3aa: CASQGASTDTQYF
v_gene: TRBV7-2; j_gene: TRBJ2-1; CDR3aa: CASSHSGPSYNEQFF
v_gene: TRBV6-5; j_gene: TRBJ1-2; CDR3aa: CASSYGRQGYGYTF
v_gene: TRBV7-2; j_gene: TRBJ2-3; CDR3aa: CAISTETGNTDTQYF
v_gene: TRBV6-5; j_gene: TRBJ1-1; CDR3aa: CASSYSRGLMNTEAFF
v_gene: TRBV20-1; j_gene: TRBJ1-3; CDR3aa: CSAREGGDGNTIYF
v_gene: TRBV7-2; j_gene: TRBJ1-1; CDR3aa: CASSPWTGNKVGAFF
v_gene: TRBV7-8; j_gene: TRBJ2-6; CDR3aa: CASSLVPGLRSSGANVLTF
v_gene: TRBV2; j_gene: TRBJ2-1; CDR3aa: CASKEGYPNEQFF
v_gene: TRBV7-2; j_gene: TRBJ2-3; CDR3aa: CASSLILAGGGTDTQYF
v_gene: TRBV28; j_gene: TRBJ1-5; CDR3aa: CASSPGGRSNQPQHF
v_gene: TRBV11-2; j_gene: TRBJ2-3; CDR3aa: CASSLDGGTGTDTQYF
v_gene: TRBV7-8; j_gene: TRBJ2-5; CDR3aa: CASSLVLAGALYQETQYF
v_gene: TRBV5-1; j_gene: TRBJ2-7; CDR3aa: CASSVLADDYEQYF
v_gene: TRBV20-1; j_gene: TRBJ1-2; CDR3aa: CSARTTLPTYGYTF
v_gene: TRBV7-2; j_gene: TRBJ1-3; CDR3aa: CASSSRLQGALGNTIYF
v_gene: TRBV10-3; j_gene: TRBJ2-1; CDR3aa: CAIRTTGDNEQFF
v_gene: TRBV12-3/TRBV12-4; j_gene: TRBJ2-2; CDR3aa: CASKASAKAGELFF
v_gene: TRBV11-2; j_gene: TRBJ1-4; CDR3aa: CASSSRRDRGGEKLFF
v_gene: TRBV19; j_gene: TRBJ2-7; CDR3aa: CASSTPGPSYEQYF
v_gene: TRBV6-2/TRBV6-3; j_gene: TRBJ1-1; CDR3aa: CASRPRGGLEAFF